The 9 T cell receptor beta chains below were found in one sample sequenced in a study of blood T cell repertoires in COVID-19. Assay used: immunoSEQ multiplex PCR; TCRdb lists only in-frame clones, some missing. The sample consists of some 150,000 clones, over 80% of them appearing once. Specimen: peripheral blood. These receptor sequences come from a woman over 75 with acute or convalescent COVID-19.

The chain combines TRBV2 with TRBJ1-1, with D tentatively TRBD1 (6 bases). Per the germline V gene, CDR1 is SNHLY and CDR2 is FYNNEI. The CDR3 totals 11 residues. V was clipped by 5 bases and J by 8 bases, with 9 bases between them. CDR3 sequence: CASSLDREAFF. The DNA for the CDR3 is TGTGCCAGCAGTCTAGACAGGGAAGCTTTCTTT.

This clone was recorded only once. The chain links TRBV3-1 (or the pseudogene TRBV3-2) to TRBJ2-7, with D unclear. The germline CDR1 and CDR2 sequences are LGHDT and YNNKEL (reference sequence). This CDR3 is 14 amino acids long. V dropped 0 bases and J dropped 5 bases, with 11 bases sitting between them. CDR3 nucleotides: TGTGCCAGCAGCCAAGACCTCCAGTTCCACGAGCAGTACTTC. This sequence encodes CASSQDLQFHEQYF.

This sequence joins TRBV29-1 and TRBJ1-2, with 8 bases matching TRBD1. Germline lookup yields CDR1 SQVTM and CDR2 ANQGSEA. The CDR3 is 15 residues long. Losses at the gene ends were 0 bases for V and 3 bases for J; bases not matched to a gene: 6. The DNA of the CDR3 is TGCAGCGTTGAAGATCCGACAGGGGTGGACTATGGCTACACCTTC. The encoded protein is CSVEDPTGVDYGYTF.

In DNA, the CDR3 is TGTGCCAGTTCGACAGTTTTTGACACTGAAGCTTTCTTT. Translation gives CASSTVFDTEAFF. The chain is built from TRBV6-5 and TRBJ1-1, with D perhaps matching TRBD1 (5 bases). Between the trimmed V and J ends, which lost 9 bases and 3 bases, there was a span of 14 bases. The CDR3 sequence is 13 residues long. Germline CDR1 and CDR2: MNHEY and SVGAGI.

V and J are TRBV19 and TRBJ2-1, with 9 nucleotides matching TRBD2. V was clipped by 7 bases and J by 4 bases; unmatched bases: 8. In germline, CDR1 is LNHDA, CDR2 SQIVND (reference sequence). The CDR3 has 15 residues. CDR3 in DNA: TGTGCCAGTACCATAGGGCTAGCGGGATACAATGAGCAGTTCTTC. Its translation is CASTIGLAGYNEQFF.

This chain joins TRBV5-1 and TRBJ1-2, with D unresolved. With 0 bases removed from V and 8 bases from J, the gap between germline ends came to 23 bases. CDR1 is SGHRS and CDR2 is YFSETQ in the germline V gene. CDR3 length equals 17 residues. The CDR3 reads CASSLDGGGLRIRGYTF. Here the CDR3 DNA reads TGCGCCAGCAGCTTGGACGGTGGAGGACTGCGGATACGAGGCTACACCTTC.

The chain carries TRBV5-6 and TRBJ2-4; D is undetermined. V dropped 3 bases and J dropped 2 bases, with 12 bases sitting between them. This CDR3 is built from 15 residues. Germline V CDR1 and CDR2: SGHDT, YYEEEE. CDR3 in amino acids: CASSSLGGSKNIQYF. The CDR3 region has the DNA TGTGCCAGCAGCTCACTTGGTGGTTCCAAAAACATTCAGTACTTC.

This chain joins TRBV29-1 and TRBJ1-2; 8 bases align to TRBD1. V lost 3 bases and J lost 0; bases outside the gene matches: 9. CDR1 and CDR2 (germline): SQVTM, ANQGSEA. The CDR3 runs 16 residues. The DNA of the CDR3 is TGCAGCGTTGATGGTTACAGGGGGATAACTAACTATGGCTACACCTTC. Its translation is CSVDGYRGITNYGYTF. Full variable domain (outside the CDR3, taken from reference TRBV29-1 and TRBJ1-2): SAVISQKPSRDICQRGTSLTIQCQVDSQVTMMFWYRQQPGQSLTLIATANQGSEATYESGFVIDKFPISRPNLTFSTLTVSNMSPEDSSIYLCSVDGYRGITNYGYTFGSGTRLTVV.

V is TRBV5-3 and J is TRBJ2-3, with TRBD1 matching over 10 bases. TRBV5-3 is an ORF for which the function is uncertain. The length of the CDR3 is 16 residues. With 3 bases clipped from V and 0 bases from J, the junction kept 4 bases outside the gene matches. Written as DNA, the CDR3 is TGTGCCAGAAGCTACTGGGACAGGGGTAGCACAGATACGCAGTATTTT. Protein sequence: CARSYWDRGSTDTQYF.